This TCR beta chain came from a study of blood T cell repertoires in COVID-19. For the study at large: T cells, B-cell-depleted T cells, or PBMCs provided the cDNA or gDNA that served as material.

This CDR3 is 15 amino acids long. Trimming left V 7 bases short and J 0 bases short, with 15 bases between. Germline CDR1 reads SNHLY; CDR2 reads FYNNEI. In the source study's methods: Researchers report that nucleated cell counts were estimated from reference gene primer amplification. The protocol was immunoSEQ multiplex PCR, while the TCRdb copy is restricted to in-frame clones and leaves out a portion. V, J and clone size are those of that table, while D and trimming were read from the DNA. The sample includes 150,000 to 200,000 clones, over 75% of them seen just once. The receptor was derived from an elderly man with COVID-19, enrolled during active disease. Sequencing used peripheral blood. V usage is TRBV2 and J usage is TRBJ1-2; D not resolved. The CDR3 loop is CASIRGSSPNYGYTF. The DNA for the CDR3 is TGTGCCAGCATACGGGGTTCCTCACCTAACTATGGCTACACCTTC.